The source of this TCR beta chain is a study of control samples from healthy donors and cancer patients. This CDR3 is built from 14 residues. Germline V lookup: CDR1 MNHEY, CDR2 SVGEGT. The ends were cut back, 2 bases at V and 3 bases at J, with 10 bases in the middle. Profiling relied on immunoSEQ multiplex PCR, and the TCRdb table lists in-frame clones only, not all of them. Of about 28,000 clones listed, around 91% are singletons. The sample comprised PBMCs. The genes are TRBV6-2 or TRBV6-3 and TRBJ1-1, with D possibly TRBD1 on 6 matching bases. The source is a man aged 50 to 59 with lung cancer. For the CDR3, the DNA is TGTGCCAGCAGTTACAGGGGGAGGGACACTGAAGCTTTCTTT. It yields the protein CASSYRGRDTEAFF.